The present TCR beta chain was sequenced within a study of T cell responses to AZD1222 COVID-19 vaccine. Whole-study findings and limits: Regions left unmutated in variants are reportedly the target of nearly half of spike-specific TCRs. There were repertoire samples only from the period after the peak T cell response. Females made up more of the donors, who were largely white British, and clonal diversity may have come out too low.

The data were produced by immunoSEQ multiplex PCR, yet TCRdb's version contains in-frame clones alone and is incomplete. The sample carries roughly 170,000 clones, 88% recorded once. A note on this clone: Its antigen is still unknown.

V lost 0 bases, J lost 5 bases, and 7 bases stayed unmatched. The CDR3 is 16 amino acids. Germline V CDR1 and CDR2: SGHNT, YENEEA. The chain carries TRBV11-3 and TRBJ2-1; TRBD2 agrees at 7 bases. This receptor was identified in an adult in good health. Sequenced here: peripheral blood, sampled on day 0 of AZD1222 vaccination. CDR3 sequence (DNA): TGTGCCAGCAGCTTAGAAGGCGTGGGGAGGGACAATGAGCAGTTCTTC. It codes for CASSLEGVGRDNEQFF.